The following is a T cell receptor (beta chain) sequence with its context. This CDR3 has 16 residues. Germline V CDR1 and CDR2: SGDLS, YYNGEE. The J segment lost 4 bases and the V segment lost 4 bases, leaving 12 bases of the junction unmatched. This entry belongs to a study of CD8 T cells in Susac syndrome. Relapsing-remitting disease, either stable or active, was present in the treatment-naive patients who were the multiple sclerosis controls. Negative isolation yielded CD4+ and CD8+ T cells, and FACS enriched TEMRA cells. Random hexamers were used to reverse transcribe the RNA input (about 0.5 to 1 ug). Via MiXCR, TCRdb re-called the immunoSEQ multiplex PCR reads, giving one row per CDR3 protein. This sample has 150,000 to 180,000 distinct CDR3 sequences, with roughly 96% found just once.

Specimen: CD8+ T cells from PBMCs. This TCR was recovered from a human donor with multiple sclerosis. V and J are TRBV9 and TRBJ2-5; the match to TRBD2 covers 8 bases. The CDR3 sequence: CASSTSGTSNGETQYF. The CDR3 nucleotides read TGTGCCAGCAGCACCTCCGGGACTAGTAATGGAGAGACCCAGTACTTC.